This TCR beta chain was documented in a study of T-cell reconstitution after alpha-beta-depleted transplantation in children. Germline assignment: CDR1 SEHNR and CDR2 FQNEAQ (reference sequence). This CDR3 is 13 amino acids long. With 1 base removed from V and 7 bases from J, the gap between germline ends came to 7 bases. The TCRbeta library was prepared with unique molecular identifiers. TCRdb independently ran MiXCR on the PCR reads; one entry per CDR3 protein. The sample lists more than 400,000 distinct CDR3 sequences, about 40% seen once, with around a quarter in the top ten. The rearrangement joins TRBV7-9 to TRBJ2-2; unclear D gene. The TCR was taken from a girl aged 2-10 years with aplastic anemia, due to receive a stem cell transplant. The sequences come from PBMCs, collected before TCRalphabeta/CD19-depleted stem cell transplant. The CDR3 sequence: CASSLVKDGELFF. CDR3 nucleotide sequence: TGTGCCAGCAGCTTAGTGAAGGACGGGGAGCTGTTTTTT.